The T cell receptor beta chain described here comes from a study of CD8+ T cells in alopecia areata. In the study overall: Twice a day, 5 to 10 mg of oral tofacitinib was administered to treated patients. Treated patients were scored for severity by percent of scalp affected. General observations from the study: Normal scalp showed lower clonality than lesional scalp, especially alopecia totalis/universalis. Persistence during tofacitinib was seen for many expanded lesional clones in scalp and blood.

Details on this clone: The target antigen is unknown.

Noted treatment: oral pan-JAK inhibitor, 5-10 mg twice daily. Once RNA had been extracted, it was reverse transcribed into cDNA to act as the sequencing template. Repertoires were generated with immunoSEQ multiplex PCR, while TCRdb's copy carries only in-frame clones and drops some. This table has 150,000 to 200,000 clones, roughly 60% appearing once. Trimming took 2 bases from V and 0 from J, leaving 9 bases between them. CDR3 size: 14 residues. CDR1 and CDR2 (germline): GTSNPN, SVGIG (reference sequence). The material sequenced was CD4+ T cells sorted from blood, taken at week 24, from a patient treated with tofacitinib. The genes are TRBV30 and TRBJ2-3, with D possibly matching TRBD2 (5 bases). The TCR originated in a human donor with alopecia areata. CDR3 amino acids: CAWSFRGSTDTQYF. The CDR3 DNA follows: TGTGCCTGGAGTTTTCGGGGAAGCACAGATACGCAGTATTTT.